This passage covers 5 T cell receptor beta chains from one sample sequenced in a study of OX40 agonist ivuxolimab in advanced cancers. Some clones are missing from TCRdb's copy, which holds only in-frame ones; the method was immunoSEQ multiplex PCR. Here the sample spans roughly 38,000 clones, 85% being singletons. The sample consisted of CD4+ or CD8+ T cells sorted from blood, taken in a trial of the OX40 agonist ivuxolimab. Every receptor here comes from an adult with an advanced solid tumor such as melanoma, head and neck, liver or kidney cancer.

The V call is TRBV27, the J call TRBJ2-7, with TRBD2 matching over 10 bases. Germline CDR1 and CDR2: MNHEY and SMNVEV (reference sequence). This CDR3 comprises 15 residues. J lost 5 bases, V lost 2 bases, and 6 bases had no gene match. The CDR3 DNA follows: TGTGCCAGCAGTTTAGGAGCGGGAGGGATCAACGAGCAGTACTTC. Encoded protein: CASSLGAGGINEQYF.

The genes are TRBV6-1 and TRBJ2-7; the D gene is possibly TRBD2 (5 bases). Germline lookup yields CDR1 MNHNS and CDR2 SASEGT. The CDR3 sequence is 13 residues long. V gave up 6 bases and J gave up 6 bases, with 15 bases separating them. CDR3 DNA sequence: TGTGCCAGCAGGCCGGCCGGGGTTGGCGAGCAGTACTTC. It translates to CASRPAGVGEQYF.

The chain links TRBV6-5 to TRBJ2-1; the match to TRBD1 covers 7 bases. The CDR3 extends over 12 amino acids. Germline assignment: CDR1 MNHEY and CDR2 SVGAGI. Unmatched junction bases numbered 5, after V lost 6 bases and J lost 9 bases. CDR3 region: CASRDGQAEQFF. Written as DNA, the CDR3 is TGTGCCAGCAGGGACGGACAGGCTGAGCAGTTCTTC.

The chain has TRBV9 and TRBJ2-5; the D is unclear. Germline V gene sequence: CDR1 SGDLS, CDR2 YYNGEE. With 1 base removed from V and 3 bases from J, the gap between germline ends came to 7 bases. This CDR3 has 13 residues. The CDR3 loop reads CASSVSGEETQYF. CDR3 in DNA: TGTGCCAGCAGCGTAAGTGGTGAAGAGACCCAGTACTTC.

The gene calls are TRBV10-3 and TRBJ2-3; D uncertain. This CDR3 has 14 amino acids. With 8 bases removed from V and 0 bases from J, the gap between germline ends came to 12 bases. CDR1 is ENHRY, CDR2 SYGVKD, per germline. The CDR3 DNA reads TGTGCCATCGAGTCGGGTACTAGCACAGATACGCAGTATTTT. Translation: CAIESGTSTDTQYF.